One and the same sample provided the 27 T cell receptor beta chains below, sequenced in a study of fetal regulatory T cell absence and autoimmunity (dated by TCRdb to 2017 to 2019). Receptor amplification or capture employed the immunoSEQ multiplex PCR assay. The clones in this table, taken by TCRdb from immuneACCESS, are in-frame only. Not every clone is retained; where verified, under half of the shortfall comes from an unresolved V gene, and the cause of the rest is unknown. The sample contains 95,000 to 100,000 clones, about two thirds of them found a single time. Of the sample, just under 2% is held by the ten largest clones. Sequencing was performed on pancreas tissue. These receptors came from a male donor with IPEX syndrome.

CDR3 amino acids: CASSQGGGQGPYEQYF. The CDR3 nucleotides are TGTGCCAGCAGCCAAGGAGGGGGACAGGGCCCCTACGAGCAGTACTTC. The rearrangement joins TRBV14 to TRBJ2-7; 9 bases agree with TRBD1. The J segment lost 2 bases and the V segment lost 1 base, leaving 6 bases of the junction unmatched. Germline assignment: CDR1 SGHDN and CDR2 FVKESK. The CDR3 loop spans 16 amino acids.

J is TRBJ2-5 and V is TRBV5-1; no firm D call. With the DNA end fitting TRBJ2-7 better, the J assignment may be wrong. Germline CDR1 SGHRS, CDR2 YFSETQ. This CDR3 is 11 amino acids long. The CDR3 sequence is CASSLAYEQYF. The CDR3 DNA reads as TGCGCCAGCAGCTTGGCCTACGAGCAGTACTTC.

The rearrangement joins TRBV11-2 to TRBJ2-7; no clear D. The ends were cut back, 1 base at V and 3 bases at J, with 10 bases in the middle. Germline V lookup: CDR1 SGHAT, CDR2 FQNNGV. The CDR3 runs to 14 residues. The CDR3 bases are TGTGCCAGCAGCTTAGGAGCTTTGGGCTACGAGCAGTACTTC. It translates to CASSLGALGYEQYF.

The chain couples TRBV19 to TRBJ1-6, with D perhaps TRBD1 (6 bases). The germline V gene has CDR1 LNHDA and CDR2 SQIVND (reference sequence). The CDR3 is 15 amino acids. The ends were cut back, 7 bases at V and 7 bases at J, with 17 bases in the middle. CDR3 bases: TGTGCCAGTACCAATCTGAGGGGGAGGAATTCACCCCTCCACTTT. This translates into CASTNLRGRNSPLHF.

The chain recombines TRBV7-9 with TRBJ1-2; 7 bases fit TRBD1. Unmatched junction bases numbered 3, after V lost 5 bases and J lost 3 bases. This CDR3 is 13 amino acids long. Germline V gene data show CDR1 as SEHNR and CDR2 as FQNEAQ (reference sequence). Written as DNA, the CDR3 is TGTGCCAGCAGCCTTACAGGGGACTATGGCTACACCTTC. Translating gives CASSLTGDYGYTF.

The chain couples TRBV29-1 to TRBJ2-1; 8 bases agree with TRBD1. Germline lookup yields CDR1 SQVTM and CDR2 ANQGSEA. This CDR3 spans 13 amino acids. J lost 8 bases, V lost 6 bases, and 9 bases had no gene match. The CDR3 nucleotides read TGCAGCGTGGCACGGGACAGGTACGATGAGCAGTTCTTC. It translates to CSVARDRYDEQFF.

This clone was observed a handful of times. The CDR3, as DNA: TGTGCCAGTAGTACAAACGAGAACACTGAAGCTTTCTTT. Its translation is CASSTNENTEAFF. The chain links TRBV19 to TRBJ1-1; no clear D gene. V lost 4 bases and J 1 base, leaving 7 bases between the germline ends. The germline gives CDR1 LNHDA, CDR2 SQIVND (reference sequence). This CDR3 has 13 amino acids.

This chain joins TRBV10-1 and TRBJ2-2, with TRBD2 as a possible D gene (6 bases). The CDR3 totals 14 residues. Trimming removed 4 bases from V and 0 bases from J, with 6 bases in between. Germline V gene lookup returns CDR1 WNHNN and CDR2 SYGVQD (reference sequence). The CDR3 here is CASSGGANTGELFF. The CDR3 DNA reads as TGCGCCAGCAGTGGGGGGGCGAACACCGGGGAGCTGTTTTTT.

The rearrangement joins TRBV7-8 to TRBJ1-1, with TRBD1 as a possible D gene (5 bases). CDR1 is SGHVS, CDR2 FQNEAQ, per germline. The CDR3 is made up of 17 amino acids. V gave up 0 bases and J gave up 4 bases, with 18 bases separating them. The CDR3 DNA sequence: TGTGCCAGCAGCTTAGCGGTTTTTCCCCAGGGTACCACTGAAGCTTTCTTT. It translates to CASSLAVFPQGTTEAFF.

The chain combines TRBV5-6 with TRBJ1-1; D not certain. This CDR3 is built from 14 residues. V gave up 1 base and J gave up 2 bases, with 9 bases separating them. Germline V CDR1 and CDR2: SGHDT, YYEEEE. The CDR3 DNA reads TGTGCCAGCAGCTTGCCGGGCTTTAACACTGAAGCTTTCTTT. Its protein product is CASSLPGFNTEAFF.

This clone was detected a few times. The genes are TRBV4-1 and TRBJ2-7; D is uncertain. V was trimmed by 1 base and J by 2 bases, leaving 12 bases between them. Germline V gives CDR1 MGHRA, CDR2 YSYEKL. The CDR3 is 15 residues long. For the CDR3, the DNA is TGCGCCAGCAGCCAAGTTGTCTCCATCCCCTACGAGCAGTACTTC. It codes for CASSQVVSIPYEQYF.

The chain is built from TRBV25-1 and TRBJ1-4; TRBD1 matches at 9 bases. This CDR3 has 13 amino acids. Germline-derived CDR1 and CDR2 are MGHDK and SYGVNS. V was pared by 8 bases and J by 8 bases, with 6 bases of the junction left unmatched. CDR3 region: CASGGQGWEKLFF. The CDR3 DNA sequence: TGTGCCAGCGGGGGACAGGGTTGGGAAAAACTGTTTTTT.

This chain links TRBV11-3 with TRBJ2-1; TRBD2 agrees at 10 bases. The CDR3 has 20 residues. J was trimmed by 4 bases and V by 5 bases; bases with no gene match: 20. In germline, CDR1 is SGHNT, CDR2 YENEEA. The CDR3 loop is CASSGGVSGGPRMVYNEQFF. DNA for the CDR3: TGTGCCAGCAGCGGCGGCGTTAGCGGGGGGCCGAGGATGGTATACAATGAGCAGTTCTTC.

This chain links TRBV7-8 with TRBJ1-6, with D perhaps matching TRBD1 (5 bases). Trimming cost V 5 bases and J 0 bases, with 20 bases left between them. From germline, CDR1 is SGHVS and CDR2 FQNEAQ. The CDR3 has 19 amino acids. CDR3 nucleotides: TGTGCCAGCAGCCCGAAGGGACGATCTTTAAGCTCCTATAATTCACCCCTCCACTTT. Its translation is CASSPKGRSLSSYNSPLHF.

Only a few counts were recorded for this clone. The chain is built from TRBV6-5 and TRBJ2-2; D remains ambiguous. The V end was cut by 7 bases, the J end by 1 base, with 4 bases between. CDR1 is MNHEY, CDR2 SVGAGI, per germline. The length of the CDR3 is 12 residues. The CDR3 spells CASTRNTGELFF. The CDR3 DNA follows: TGTGCCAGCACGCGGAACACCGGGGAGCTGTTTTTT.

A few counts support this clone. CDR3 loop: CASSWGGPNTGELFF. The CDR3 DNA follows: TGTGCCAGCAGCTGGGGGGGACCCAACACCGGGGAGCTGTTTTTT. The gene calls are TRBV5-6 and TRBJ2-2; 7 nucleotides line up with TRBD2. Germline CDR1 is SGHDT and CDR2 is YYEEEE. Losses at the gene ends were 3 bases for V and 2 bases for J; bases not matched to a gene: 4. This CDR3 spans 15 amino acids.

The CDR3 reads CASSPPPGGLTDTQYF. DNA of the CDR3: TGTGCCAGCAGCCCCCCCCCGGGTGGCCTCACAGATACGCAGTATTTT. The V call is TRBV13, the J call TRBJ2-3; D not resolved. The CDR3 consists of 16 residues. V lost 5 bases to trimming and J lost 2 bases, with 17 bases between them. Germline-derived CDR1 and CDR2 are PRHDT and FYEKMQ (reference sequence).

Remarks on this clone: Other nucleotide sequences from this sample produce the same CDR3. The V and J genes are TRBV27 and TRBJ1-1; D unresolved. The CDR3 is made up of 13 amino acids. Germline V gene sequence: CDR1 MNHEY, CDR2 SMNVEV (reference sequence). The V end lost 0 bases, the J end lost 5 bases, and 7 bases lay between the germline ends. CDR3 sequence: CASSLSPRTEAFF. The CDR3 region has the DNA TGTGCCAGCAGTTTATCGCCGAGGACTGAAGCTTTCTTT.

This clone has more than one count but fewer than ten. This chain connects TRBV5-1 to TRBJ1-1, with a weak D call TRBD1 (5 bases). The germline CDR1 and CDR2 sequences are SGHRS and YFSETQ. The CDR3 length is 15 residues. V gave up 4 bases and J gave up 1 base, with 14 bases separating them. CDR3 nucleotides: TGCGCCAGCAGCCCCCCGTTGGGGACGAACACTGAAGCTTTCTTT. Amino acid sequence: CASSPPLGTNTEAFF.

The CDR3 reads CASSYAWAEGDYEQYF. The DNA for the CDR3 is TGTGCCAGCAGTTACGCTTGGGCAGAGGGCGACTACGAGCAGTACTTC. The chain is built from TRBV6-6 and TRBJ2-7; the D gene is possibly TRBD2 (5 bases). Germline V gives CDR1 MNHNY, CDR2 SVGAGI (reference sequence). V lost 2 bases and J 3 bases, leaving 17 bases between the germline ends. The CDR3 sequence is 16 residues long.

The chain carries TRBV11-2 and TRBJ2-1; D gene ambiguous. In germline, CDR1 is SGHAT, CDR2 FQNNGV. The CDR3 is 13 residues long. Trimming shortened V by 0 bases and J by 9 bases, and 9 bases separated the two germline ends. Written as DNA, the CDR3 is TGTGCCAGCAGCTTAGATACGGGCGGTGAGCAGTTCTTC. Translation gives CASSLDTGGEQFF.

The chain combines TRBV7-8 with TRBJ2-5; D is unclear. CDR3 length: 14 residues. The V gene lost 1 base and the J gene lost 4 bases, with 10 bases spanning the gap. Germline V gives CDR1 SGHVS, CDR2 FQNEAQ. This CDR3 is CASSLGLDGETQYF. CDR3 in DNA: TGTGCCAGCAGCTTAGGGCTAGATGGAGAGACCCAGTACTTC.

The chain couples TRBV5-6 to TRBJ2-2; the D gene could be TRBD1 or TRBD2 (5 bases each). The CDR3 is 16 amino acids. Deletions cut 1 base from V and 3 bases from J, with 13 bases between. Germline-derived CDR1 and CDR2 are SGHDT and YYEEEE. The CDR3 DNA follows: TGTGCCAGCAGCTTGATCTCTGGGACCTACACCGGGGAGCTGTTTTTT. This encodes CASSLISGTYTGELFF.

The chain uses TRBV4-2 and TRBJ2-1, with TRBD2 matching over 9 bases. V lost 5 bases and J lost 2; bases outside the gene matches: 7. This CDR3 has 16 residues. Germline V lookup: CDR1 LGHNA, CDR2 YNFKEQ. The CDR3 bases are TGTGCCAGCAGCTTTAGGGGACTAGCCCCCTACAATGAGCAGTTCTTC. Amino acids: CASSFRGLAPYNEQFF.

The chain couples TRBV10-3 to TRBJ2-3; D is unresolved. The CDR3 is 14 amino acids. CDR1 ENHRY and CDR2 SYGVKD come from the germline V gene. Deletions cut 6 bases from V and 0 bases from J, with 10 bases between. The CDR3 nucleotides are TGTGCCATCAGGAGGCAAGACAGCACAGATACGCAGTATTTT. Translating it yields CAIRRQDSTDTQYF.

The chain has TRBV11-2 and TRBJ2-3; D is tentatively TRBD1 or TRBD2 (5 bases each). V was clipped by 1 base and J by 0 bases, with 5 bases between them. Germline CDR1 and CDR2: SGHAT and FQNNGV. This CDR3 contains 14 residues. CDR3 DNA: TGTGCCAGCAGCTTAGGGGACAGCACAGATACGCAGTATTTT. Translating gives CASSLGDSTDTQYF.

The genes are TRBV7-9 and TRBJ2-7, with D perhaps TRBD1 or TRBD2 (5 bases each). The CDR3 contains 14 residues. The V gene lost 2 bases and the J gene lost 5 bases, with 13 bases spanning the gap. Germline CDR1 SEHNR, CDR2 FQNEAQ (reference sequence). CDR3 DNA: TGTGCCAGCAGCTTACGGGGCAGGGTCGACGAGCAGTACTTC. It codes for CASSLRGRVDEQYF.